Sequencing of this T cell receptor beta chain was carried out in a study of tissue T cells after allogeneic stem cell transplantation. Remarks on this clone: Antigen: not known.

Findings of the study overall: Only a limited share of tissue TCRs appeared in blood or spleen.

Sequencing was performed with immunoSEQ multiplex PCR; in TCRdb, only in-frame clones are kept and a portion is missing. There are tens of thousands of clones in the sample; 65% to 90% occur only once, and about 3.7% lies in the top ten. The TCR was taken from a woman aged 18 to 55 who later had graft-versus-host disease after an allogeneic stem cell transplant. The material was blood, obtained before transplantation.

Written as DNA, the CDR3 is TGTGCCAGCTCTCCTTATCACACAGATACGCAGTATTTT. This sequence encodes CASSPYHTDTQYF. The genes are TRBV18 and TRBJ2-3; no reliable D call. The CDR3 totals 13 residues. V was clipped by 6 bases and J by 2 bases, with 9 bases between them. Looked up from germline, CDR1 is KGHSH and CDR2 is LQKENI.